This entry is about one T cell receptor (beta chain). This CDR3 is 14 amino acids long. For every TCR library, about 4,000 ng of total RNA was used. TCRdb reprocessed the 5' RACE reads and reports one entry per CDR3 protein, with no DNA. In all, the sample yields 310,000 or so distinct CDR3 sequences. The sample belongs to a study of monozygotic twins with inflammatory bowel disease. The receptor was derived from a human donor with ulcerative colitis or Crohn's disease, or a healthy co-twin of an affected twin (not recorded which). Material for sequencing was blood. The V and J genes are TRBV12-3 or TRBV12-4 and TRBJ1-5. CDR3 residues: CASSLKGFLGPQHF.